This T cell receptor (beta chain) was recorded in a study of cytomegalovirus exposure and HLA in healthy donors. Donors consisted of healthy bone marrow donors. PCR involved 60 Vbeta and 13 Jbeta primers. Methods used by the authors: Approximately 72 million unique TCR beta chains, roughly 11 million of them shared, were counted by a later analysis. Repertoires were generated with immunoSEQ multiplex PCR, while TCRdb's copy carries only in-frame clones and drops some. Clone size and V and J calls were adopted from that table, with D and trimming inferred from the DNA. The profile shows some 150,000 clones, roughly three quarters of them singletons. The CDR3 is 13 residues long. The V and J ends lost 4 bases and 1 base respectively, with 7 bases between them. Germline CDR1 reads SNHLY; CDR2 reads FYNNEI. Remarks on this clone: The antigen is unknown.

Study-level findings and limits: TRBV6-2, TRBV6-3 and some other V segments were excluded as indistinguishable. It was reported in a later analysis that an Asian-associated ancestry cluster showed fewer N-insertions than the approximately 670-donor mean.

The sequencing input was PBMCs. The genes are TRBV2 and TRBJ2-5; D gene uncertain. This receptor was identified in a woman aged 40 to 50 in good health and CMV-seronegative. The CDR3 nucleotides read TGTGCCAGCAGTGTGAGCACCCAAGAGACCCAGTACTTC. As protein: CASSVSTQETQYF.